The 32 T cell receptor beta chains below come from one sample, sequenced in a study of CD8 T cells in ankylosing spondylitis. One entry per CDR3 protein results from TCRdb running MiXCR on the 5' RACE reads. The sample holds just over 150,000 distinct CDR3 sequences; around 19% are singletons and the top ten take under 9%. Sequenced input: blood, either unsorted or a sorted T cell fraction (not recorded which). These receptors originate from a male donor with ankylosing spondylitis or in good health (not recorded which).

J is TRBJ1-5 and V is TRBV12-3 or TRBV12-4; 11 bases map to TRBD1. The V gene end was trimmed by 6 bases and the J gene end by 7 bases; junction bases not matched to a gene: 8. This CDR3 spans 15 amino acids. For the CDR3, the DNA is TGTGCCAGCAGAAGAGGACAGGGGGCAGGACAGCCCCAGCATTTT. Translated, it gives CASRRGQGAGQPQHF.

This clonotype was seen only a few times. The chain is built from TRBV10-3 and TRBJ2-7; D is uncertain. Germline CDR1 reads ENHRY; CDR2 reads SYGVKD. This CDR3 region has 12 residues. The germline V and J ends were trimmed by 6 bases and 0 bases, with 6 bases remaining between them. CDR3 in amino acids: CAISFNSYEQYF. The CDR3 DNA follows: TGTGCCATCAGCTTCAACTCCTACGAGCAGTACTTC.

This chain connects TRBV5-1 to TRBJ2-5, with TRBD2 matching over 8 bases. This CDR3 spans 15 amino acids. Germline V gene lookup returns CDR1 SGHRS and CDR2 YFSETQ. J lost 1 base, V lost 1 base, and 3 bases had no gene match. The CDR3 coding sequence is TGCGCCAGCAGCTTGAGCGGGAGCGTCCAAGAGACCCAGTACTTC. Amino acid sequence: CASSLSGSVQETQYF.

The sample holds a few counts of this clonotype. CDR3 sequence (DNA): TGTGCCATCAGGTCTGGGGTCAGCACAGATACGCAGTATTTT. Translating gives CAIRSGVSTDTQYF. The chain combines TRBV10-3 with TRBJ2-3, with D hard to call. The V end was cut by 6 bases, the J end by 0 bases, with 10 bases between. CDR1 is ENHRY, CDR2 SYGVKD, per germline. The CDR3 totals 14 residues.

The chain combines TRBV20-1 with TRBJ1-1; D not resolved. Germline CDR1 is DFQATT and CDR2 is SNEGSKA (reference sequence). The CDR3 is 12 residues long. V was clipped by 6 bases and J by 1 base, with 9 bases between them. CDR3 sequence (DNA): TGCAGTGCCTACACAAAGAACACTGAAGCTTTCTTT. Translation: CSAYTKNTEAFF.

This clonotype turned up a few times. The V gene is TRBV28, the J gene TRBJ2-7; TRBD2 agrees at 7 bases. Germline V lookup: CDR1 MDHEN, CDR2 SYDVKM. The CDR3 loop spans 15 amino acids. The trim removed 5 bases at V and 4 bases at J, leaving 11 bases unmatched. Here the CDR3 DNA reads TGTGCCAGCAGTCCCCCAGCGGGAAGCGGTTACGAGCAGTACTTC. It encodes CASSPPAGSGYEQYF.

This clonotype occurred a few times. The chain combines TRBV27 with TRBJ2-7; 11 bases align to TRBD2. The CDR3 extends over 16 amino acids. Germline V gene lookup returns CDR1 MNHEY and CDR2 SMNVEV (reference sequence). V trimming: 3 bases; J trimming: 4 bases; junction bases outside the gene matches: 8. CDR3 sequence (DNA): TGTGCCAGCAGTTTTGCTAGCGGGAGGCGCGGATACGAGCAGTACTTC. It is translated as CASSFASGRRGYEQYF.

This clonotype has ten or more counts. This chain uses TRBV20-1 with TRBJ2-7, with D perhaps TRBD2 (6 bases). CDR1 DFQATT and CDR2 SNEGSKA come from the germline V gene (reference sequence). The V end was cut by 0 bases, the J end by 6 bases, with 12 bases between. This CDR3 is 13 amino acids long. For the CDR3, the DNA is TGCAGTGCTAGAGATCCGGGGGTTGGCGAGCAGTACTTC. It codes for CSARDPGVGEQYF.

This clonotype was detected many times. The chain couples TRBV20-1 to TRBJ2-1; 9 bases line up with TRBD2. Germline-derived CDR1 and CDR2 are DFQATT and SNEGSKA (reference sequence). The CDR3 is 16 residues long. Unmatched junction bases numbered 13, after V lost 0 bases and J lost 10 bases. The CDR3 DNA reads TGCAGTGCTAGAGATTGGTCTAGCGGGACAAGGGGAGAGCAGTTCTTC. Translating it yields CSARDWSSGTRGEQFF.

This clonotype was recorded at least ten times. The chain is built from TRBV5-1 and TRBJ2-3; D not resolved. Trimming cost V 4 bases and J 6 bases, with 12 bases left between them. The CDR3 totals 13 residues. CDR1 SGHRS and CDR2 YFSETQ come from the germline V gene. The CDR3, as DNA: TGCGCCAGCAGCATGGGTTTCGGGGATACGCAGTATTTT. Amino acids: CASSMGFGDTQYF. The whole variable domain, remainder taken from reference TRBV5-1 and TRBJ2-3, is KAGVTQTPRYLIKTRGQQVTLSCSPISGHRSVSWYQQTPGQGLQFLFEYFSETQRNKGNFPGRFSGRQFSNSRSEMNVSTLELGDSALYLCASSMGFGDTQYFGPGTRLTVL.

This clonotype was counted ten times or more. V and J are TRBV4-1 and TRBJ2-2, with D possibly matching TRBD1 (6 bases). Trimming pared 4 bases from V and 3 bases from J, leaving 15 bases between. The germline V gene encodes CDR1 MGHRA and CDR2 YSYEKL. The CDR3 loop spans 16 amino acids. In nucleotides, the CDR3 is TGCGCCAGCAGCCGGAAGGGGGATTCGCACACCGGGGAGCTGTTTTTT. This translates into CASSRKGDSHTGELFF.

This clonotype was counted many times. The rearrangement joins TRBV7-2 to TRBJ1-5; D is possibly TRBD1 (5 bases). There are 16 residues in the CDR3. Trimming left V 5 bases short and J 0 bases short, with 14 bases between. In germline, CDR1 is SGHTA, CDR2 FQGNSA. The CDR3 sequence is CASSIQGPFSNQPQHF. CDR3 in DNA: TGTGCCAGCAGCATTCAGGGACCCTTTAGCAATCAGCCCCAGCATTTT.

The table lists this clonotype with a few counts. V and J are TRBV6-6 and TRBJ2-7; 7 bases line up with TRBD1. From germline, CDR1 is MNHNY and CDR2 SVGAGI (reference sequence). Unmatched junction bases numbered 6, after V lost 4 bases and J lost 6 bases. This CDR3 spans 13 amino acids. The CDR3 sequence: CASSSTGPSEQYF. CDR3 in DNA: TGTGCCAGCAGTTCGACAGGGCCCAGCGAGCAGTACTTC.

In its sample, this clonotype was seen many times. The chain has TRBV12-3 or TRBV12-4 and TRBJ2-2, with TRBD1 identical over 9 bases. Unmatched junction bases numbered 12, after V lost 6 bases and J lost 13 bases. The CDR3 has 14 amino acids. In DNA form, the CDR3 reads TGTGCCAGCAGCTCCGGGACAGGGCGCCGAGGGCTGTTTTTT. The encoded protein is CASSSGTGRRGLFF.

This clonotype showed up just once. In DNA form, the CDR3 reads TGTGCCAGCAGTTATTCCCCGGGACTAGCGGGAGGCGGGGAGCAGTTCTTC. Residues: CASSYSPGLAGGGEQFF. This chain links TRBV6-5 with TRBJ2-1, with 15 bases identical to TRBD2. Germline lookup yields CDR1 MNHEY and CDR2 SVGAGI. This CDR3 is 17 amino acids long. V lost 3 bases, J lost 10 bases, and 10 bases stayed unmatched.

This clonotype was counted ten times or more. The chain joins TRBV20-1 to TRBJ2-1; TRBD2 matches 10 bases. Trimming cost V 1 base and J 5 bases; bases outside gene matches: 2. The CDR3 has 14 residues. From germline, CDR1 is DFQATT and CDR2 SNEGSKA (reference sequence). CDR3 residues: CSARGTSGNNEQFF. CDR3 nucleotides: TGCAGTGCTAGAGGGACTAGCGGAAACAATGAGCAGTTCTTC.

As regards this clonotype: This could be a read error, since a much larger clone is one nucleotide away. V is TRBV20-1 and J is TRBJ2-7, with 8 nucleotides matching TRBD1. Germline V gene data show CDR1 as DFQATT and CDR2 as SNEGSKA (reference sequence). The CDR3 totals 14 residues. This CDR3 reads CNATRDRGGNEQYF. DNA for the CDR3: TGCAATGCTACACGAGACAGGGGTGGGAACGAGCAGTACTTC.

The table lists this clonotype with a few counts. The chain employs TRBV7-9 and TRBJ2-1, with 13 bases matching TRBD2. The junction had 5 bases not matched to a gene; V was cut back by 5 bases and J by 4 bases. The CDR3 is 16 residues long. CDR1 SEHNR and CDR2 FQNEAQ come from the germline V gene (reference sequence). DNA of the CDR3: TGTGCCAGCAGCCCGGGACTAGCGGGAAAGTACAATGAGCAGTTCTTC. Translated: CASSPGLAGKYNEQFF.

The chain links TRBV20-1 to TRBJ2-7; the match to TRBD2 covers 13 bases. The germline V gene encodes CDR1 DFQATT and CDR2 SNEGSKA (reference sequence). The junction had 4 bases not matched to a gene; V was cut back by 0 bases and J by 5 bases. CDR3 length: 15 residues. CDR3 residues: CSARDGTSGINEQYF. Written as DNA, the CDR3 is TGCAGTGCTAGAGATGGGACTAGCGGGATCAACGAGCAGTACTTC.

This clonotype was detected ten times or more. The V call is TRBV12-3 or TRBV12-4, the J call TRBJ2-2, with 11 bases fitting TRBD1. This CDR3 comprises 15 residues. The J segment lost 4 bases and the V segment lost 6 bases, leaving 4 bases of the junction unmatched. The CDR3 region has the DNA TGTGCCAGCAGCACGGGACAGGGGGGCACCGGGGAGCTGTTTTTT. Encoded protein: CASSTGQGGTGELFF.

The V and J genes are TRBV6-6 and TRBJ2-5; a possible D gene is TRBD2 (6 bases). The CDR3 contains 13 residues. The V end was cut by 8 bases, the J end by 5 bases, with 15 bases between. From germline, CDR1 is MNHNY and CDR2 SVGAGI (reference sequence). This CDR3 is CASRTREEETQYF. Here the CDR3 DNA reads TGTGCCAGCCGTACAAGGGAGGAGGAGACCCAGTACTTC.

In its sample, this clonotype was seen many times. V and J are TRBV20-1 and TRBJ2-7; 10 nucleotides match TRBD2. This CDR3 region has 13 residues. Germline V CDR1 and CDR2: DFQATT, SNEGSKA (reference sequence). Unmatched junction bases numbered 2, after V lost 2 bases and J lost 4 bases. CDR3 nucleotide sequence: TGCAGTGCTAGACTAGCGGGAGTATACGAGCAGTACTTC. Protein product: CSARLAGVYEQYF.

The chain recombines TRBV9 with TRBJ2-7; 10 bases align to TRBD2. The CDR3 runs to 15 residues. Per the germline V gene, CDR1 is SGDLS and CDR2 is YYNGEE. Trimming took 0 bases from V and 3 from J; bases not matched to a gene: 3. CDR3 sequence reads: CASSVGTSGDYEQYF. In nucleotides, the CDR3 is TGTGCCAGCAGCGTAGGGACTAGCGGCGACTACGAGCAGTACTTC.

In this sample, this clonotype turned up many times. The V and J genes are TRBV28 and TRBJ1-5; 7 nucleotides agree with TRBD1. Germline assignment: CDR1 MDHEN and CDR2 SYDVKM. The junction had 6 bases not matched to a gene; V was cut back by 1 base and J by 0 bases. CDR3 length: 17 residues. CDR3 nucleotides: TGTGCCAGCAGTTTATTCCAGGGGGGATATAGCAATCAGCCCCAGCATTTT. It yields the protein CASSLFQGGYSNQPQHF.

This clonotype turned up a few times. The CDR3 nucleotides read TGTGCCAGCAGCTTAGACGTGACCAACTATGGCTACACCTTC. Amino acids: CASSLDVTNYGYTF. The V call is TRBV11-2, the J call TRBJ1-2, with D hard to call. The V and J ends lost 0 bases and 2 bases respectively, with 7 bases between them. This CDR3 region has 14 residues. Germline values: CDR1 SGHAT, CDR2 FQNNGV.

Ten or more counts support this clonotype. V is TRBV5-1 and J is TRBJ2-2; tentatively, D is TRBD2 (6 bases). Germline CDR1 is SGHRS and CDR2 is YFSETQ. This CDR3 is built from 14 residues. V lost 1 base, J lost 3 bases, and 7 bases lay in between. This CDR3 reads CASSLTGDTGELFF. CDR3 DNA sequence: TGCGCCAGCAGCTTGACGGGAGACACCGGGGAGCTGTTTTTT.

This clonotype was seen a few times. The chain's CDR3 is CASRLNPSPYNEQFF. In DNA form, the CDR3 reads TGTGCCAGCCGTCTAAATCCCTCTCCATACAATGAGCAGTTCTTC. The chain combines TRBV28 with TRBJ2-1; D ambiguous. The V gene lost 8 bases and the J gene lost 4 bases, with 18 bases spanning the gap. The CDR3 extends over 15 amino acids. CDR1 and CDR2 (germline): MDHEN, SYDVKM.

This clonotype was detected a few times. V is TRBV20-1 and J is TRBJ1-2, with 7 nucleotides matching TRBD1. V was pared by 5 bases and J by 5 bases, with 11 bases of the junction left unmatched. The germline V gene has CDR1 DFQATT and CDR2 SNEGSKA (reference sequence). CDR3 length: 14 residues. The DNA of the CDR3 is TGCAGTGCTGCATACAGGGGATCGGGGTATGGCTACACCTTC. Protein product: CSAAYRGSGYGYTF.

In this sample, this clonotype turned up a few times. The V and J genes are TRBV19 and TRBJ1-1, with D perhaps TRBD1 (5 bases). V lost 3 bases, J lost 0 bases, and 8 bases lay in between. This CDR3 region has 14 residues. CDR1 is LNHDA and CDR2 is SQIVND in the germline V gene (reference sequence). This CDR3 is CASSMDTMNTEAFF. CDR3 nucleotide sequence: TGTGCCAGTAGTATGGACACCATGAACACTGAAGCTTTCTTT.

At least ten counts were recorded for this clonotype. The chain joins TRBV28 to TRBJ2-7, with TRBD1 matching 10 bases. Unmatched junction bases numbered 5, after V lost 8 bases and J lost 4 bases. The CDR3 runs 13 residues. Per germline, CDR1 MDHEN and CDR2 SYDVKM. The CDR3 region is CASLDRGRYEQYF. The CDR3, as DNA: TGTGCCAGCTTAGACAGGGGGCGGTACGAGCAGTACTTC.

This clonotype was recorded at least ten times. V and J are TRBV6-5 and TRBJ2-3, with TRBD2 identical over 8 bases. The CDR3 is 16 residues long. Losses at the gene ends were 4 bases for V and 3 bases for J; bases not matched to a gene: 9. In germline, CDR1 is MNHEY, CDR2 SVGAGI. CDR3 loop: CASSSPSGLGTDTQYF. The CDR3 coding sequence is TGTGCCAGCAGTTCCCCCTCGGGACTAGGAACAGATACGCAGTATTTT.

The table lists this clonotype with many counts. This chain uses TRBV5-1 with TRBJ2-3; D not certain. This CDR3 spans 16 amino acids. Germline CDR1 SGHRS, CDR2 YFSETQ. Trimming pared 2 bases from V and 0 bases from J, leaving 13 bases between. CDR3 sequence reads: CASSFGRSSSTDTQYF. Here the CDR3 DNA reads TGCGCCAGCAGCTTTGGGCGGAGCTCTAGCACAGATACGCAGTATTTT.